These 15 T cell receptor beta chains were all obtained from the same sample, sequenced in a study of T cell repertoires in cytomegalovirus infection. No cognate antigen is known for these TCRs. In TCRdb, the reads were re-called with MiXCR into one record per CDR3 protein. The sample has about 920,000 distinct CDR3 sequences, 30% to 40% seen once. Sequences were derived from cultured CD8+ T cells from PBMCs, sampled from culture after CMV antigen stimulation. These receptors all stem from a human donor in good health (CMV status not recorded). Some clones in this sample may be carry-over from other donors' samples.

The gene calls are TRBV5-8 and TRBJ2-1; no firm D call. The CDR3 covers 12 residues. The V gene's germline CDR1 is SGHTS and CDR2 YDEGEE. V was cut by 4 bases and J by 10 bases, with 12 bases left in between. In DNA form, the CDR3 reads TGTGCCAGCAGCGTACTGGATCACGAGCAGTTCTTC. Residues: CASSVLDHEQFF.

The chain uses TRBV20-1 and TRBJ2-1; D unresolved. Trimming removed 6 bases at V and 8 bases at J, with 20 bases between. Per germline, CDR1 DFQATT and CDR2 SNEGSKA (reference sequence). The length of the CDR3 is 14 residues. CDR3 region: CSAPVGEVVDEQFF. The CDR3 DNA follows: TGCAGTGCCCCGGTGGGCGAAGTGGTAGATGAGCAGTTCTTC.

The rearrangement links TRBV11-1 to TRBJ2-3, with D perhaps TRBD1 (8 bases). The ends were cut back, 4 bases at V and 6 bases at J, with 17 bases in the middle. This CDR3 is 15 amino acids long. From germline, CDR1 is SGHAT and CDR2 FQDESV (reference sequence). CDR3 nucleotides: TGTGCCAGCAGCTCGGACAGGGAGGGGTGGGATACGCAGTATTTT. It translates to CASSSDREGWDTQYF. Looking up the rest from reference TRBV11-1 and TRBJ2-3 gives the full variable domain: EAEVAQSPRYKITEKSQAVAFWCDPISGHATLYWYRQILGQGPELLVQFQDESVVDDSQLPKDRFSAERLKGVDSTLKIQPAELGDSAMYLCASSSDREGWDTQYFGPGTRLTVL.

J is TRBJ2-7 and V is TRBV27; TRBD2 matches 9 bases. The CDR3 totals 14 residues. Trimming removed 3 bases from V and 5 bases from J; junction bases left unmatched: 5. CDR1 is MNHEY, CDR2 SMNVEV, per germline (reference sequence). CDR3 amino acids: CASSFGGGGNEQYF. As DNA, the CDR3 is TGTGCCAGCAGTTTTGGCGGGGGGGGTAACGAGCAGTACTTC.

This sequence joins TRBV10-3 and TRBJ2-7; TRBD1 matches at 10 bases. This CDR3 is 14 amino acids long. Trimming removed 6 bases from V and 3 bases from J; junction bases left unmatched: 5. Germline-derived CDR1 and CDR2 are ENHRY and SYGVKD. The CDR3 sequence: CAIRPGQGFYEQYV. Written as DNA, the CDR3 is TGTGCCATCAGGCCGGGACAGGGGTTCTACGAGCAGTACGTC.

The chain links TRBV3-1 to TRBJ2-4; TRBD2 is a possible D gene (6 bases). The ends were cut back, 0 bases at V and 6 bases at J, with 12 bases in the middle. The CDR3 has 15 amino acids. CDR1 and CDR2 (germline): LGHDT, YNNKEL (reference sequence). Here the CDR3 reads CASSQDGGWRNIQYF. CDR3 DNA sequence: TGTGCCAGCAGCCAAGATGGAGGGTGGAGAAACATTCAGTACTTC.

This chain joins TRBV29-1 and TRBJ1-3; D gene unclear. Germline V gives CDR1 SQVTM, CDR2 ANQGSEA. The length of the CDR3 is 14 residues. The ends were cut back, 2 bases at V and 0 bases at J, with 8 bases in the middle. This CDR3 reads CSVENFGSGNTIYF. CDR3 DNA sequence: TGCAGCGTTGAAAACTTCGGCTCTGGAAACACCATATATTTT.

This chain connects TRBV2 to TRBJ1-2; D is uncertain. This CDR3 is built from 15 residues. The germline gives CDR1 SNHLY, CDR2 FYNNEI. The V end lost 2 bases, the J end lost 4 bases, and 14 bases lay between the germline ends. The DNA of the CDR3 is TGTGCCAGCAGTGAATGGTCTGGGGTTGGCTATGGCTACACCTTC. Its protein is CASSEWSGVGYGYTF.

As concerns this clonotype: Possible read error: a much larger clone is one base away. The chain combines TRBV7-2 with TRBJ2-3; TRBD2 matches 8 bases. V lost 5 bases to trimming and J lost 6 bases; unmatched junction nucleotides: 7. The CDR3 totals 14 residues. The germline gives CDR1 SGHTA, CDR2 FQGNSA. This chain's CDR3 is CASSIGSSGDTQYF. The CDR3 DNA follows: TGTGCCAGCAGCATAGGATCTAGCGGGGATACGCAGTATTTT.

This clonotype showed up just a few times. The chain links TRBV20-1 to TRBJ2-7; possible D gene TRBD2, 5 bases. Germline V gene lookup returns CDR1 DFQATT and CDR2 SNEGSKA (reference sequence). V was shortened by 1 base and J by 1 base, with 11 bases between the two germline ends. CDR3 length: 14 residues. CDR3 sequence: CSARAGRDSYEQYV. CDR3 bases: TGCAGTGCTAGAGCCGGACGGGATTCCTACGAGCAGTACGTC.

This clonotype was seen only a few times. The chain carries TRBV6-1 and TRBJ1-2; D not resolved. The CDR3 contains 12 residues. Germline assignment: CDR1 MNHNS and CDR2 SASEGT. Trimming took 8 bases from V and 3 from J, leaving 10 bases between them. CDR3 region: CASLWTYYGYTF. CDR3 bases: TGTGCCAGCTTATGGACGTACTATGGCTACACCTTC.

The genes are TRBV12-5 and TRBJ1-2, with unresolved D. CDR1 is LGHNT, CDR2 FRNRAP, per germline. V lost 8 bases to trimming and J lost 6 bases, with 7 bases between them. The CDR3 spans 10 residues. The CDR3 region is CASMGNGYTF. CDR3 coding DNA: TGTGCTAGTATGGGGAATGGCTACACCTTC. The complete variable domain, with remaining parts taken from reference TRBV12-5 and TRBJ1-2, reads DARVTQTPRHKVTEMGQEVTMRCQPILGHNTVFWYRQTMMQGLELLAYFRNRAPLDDSGMPKDRFSAEMPDATLATLKIQPSEPRDSAVYFCASMGNGYTFGSGTRLTVV.

Comment on this clonotype: This may come from a read error, since a much larger clone is one base off. V and J are TRBV6-1 and TRBJ1-2; D not certain. V was cut by 8 bases and J by 0 bases, with 16 bases left in between. The germline V gene encodes CDR1 MNHNS and CDR2 SASEGT. This CDR3 is 15 amino acids long. CDR3 sequence (DNA): TGTGCCAGCCTACACCGGGAAACCGCTAACTATGGCTACACCTTC. This sequence encodes CASLHRETANYGYTF.

V usage is TRBV13 and J usage is TRBJ1-1; D might be TRBD1 (5 bases). The germline V gene encodes CDR1 PRHDT and CDR2 FYEKMQ (reference sequence). V lost 8 bases and J 2 bases, leaving 12 bases between the germline ends. This CDR3 has 13 residues. The CDR3 DNA reads TGTGCCAGCCCCTGGGGGGAAAACACTGAAGCTTTCTTT. Amino acid sequence: CASPWGENTEAFF.

This clonotype came up many times. This chain joins TRBV2 and TRBJ2-3; D gene uncertain. The CDR3 contains 12 residues. V was trimmed by 4 bases and J by 3 bases, leaving 5 bases between them. The V gene's germline CDR1 is SNHLY and CDR2 FYNNEI. The CDR3 loop is CASSGATDTQYF. CDR3 coding DNA: TGTGCCAGCAGTGGGGCGACAGATACGCAGTATTTT.